The clone carrying this TCR beta chain was counted many times. What it binds is not known. Germline assignment: CDR1 MNHNS and CDR2 SASEGT. V was shortened by 4 bases and J by 2 bases, with 9 bases between the two germline ends. This CDR3 has 13 residues. The data belong to a study of breast tumors, draining lymph nodes, adjacent tissues. One entry per CDR3 protein, called by TCRdb with MiXCR from the multiplex PCR reads. The table shows tens of thousands of distinct CDR3 sequences, with roughly 28% occurring only once. Axillary draining lymph nodes of breast cancer patients supplied the node samples. General study points: That most tumor T cells come from lymph nodes remained unproven. The data were judged consistent with most tumor T cells coming from lymph node and expanding in tumor.

The specimen sequenced was axillary lymph node tissue. The chain carries TRBV6-1 and TRBJ2-7; D unresolved. The TCR comes from a female donor with breast cancer. Some clones in this sample may be carry-over from other donors' samples. The CDR3 coding sequence is TGTGCCAGCAGTGTAGGTCTAACCTACGAGCAGTACTTC. Residues: CASSVGLTYEQYF.